This TCR beta chain was captured by sequencing in a study of blood T cells in healthy people across ages. Study results and limitations: More naive CD4+ cells and higher diversity marked long-lived donors relative to aged donors.

Concerning this clonotype: Its specificity is unknown.

The second PCR ran roughly 6 to 11 cycles with a sample-barcoded 5' primer and J-beta primers. TCRdb re-analysed the 5' RACE reads in MiXCR, keeping a single row per CDR3 protein. Of 1.5 million to 2 million distinct CDR3 sequences in the sample, around 50% were seen once. Each sample provided at least 5 micrograms of extracted total RNA. Trimming removed 5 bases from V and 1 base from J, with 14 bases in between. CDR3 size: 15 residues. J is TRBJ2-5 and V is TRBV12-3 or TRBV12-4; D possibly uses TRBD1 or TRBD2 (5 bases each). The sample comprised blood. The source of this sequence is a woman between 35 and 50 years old in good health. The CDR3 nucleotides read TGTGCCAGCAGTCGGGACCTTCGAAGCCAAGAGACCCAGTACTTC. As protein: CASSRDLRSQETQYF.